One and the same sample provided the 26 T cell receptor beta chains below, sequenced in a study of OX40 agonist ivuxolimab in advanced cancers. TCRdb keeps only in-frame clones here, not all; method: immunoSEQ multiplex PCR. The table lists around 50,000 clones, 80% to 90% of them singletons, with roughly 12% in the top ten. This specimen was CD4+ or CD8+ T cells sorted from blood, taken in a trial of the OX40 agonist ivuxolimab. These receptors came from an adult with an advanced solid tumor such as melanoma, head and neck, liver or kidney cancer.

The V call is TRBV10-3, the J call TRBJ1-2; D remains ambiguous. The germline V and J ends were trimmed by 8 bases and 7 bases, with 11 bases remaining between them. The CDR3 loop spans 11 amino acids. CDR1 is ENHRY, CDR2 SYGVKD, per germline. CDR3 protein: CAIPGISGYTF. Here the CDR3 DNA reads TGTGCCATCCCGGGGATCTCTGGCTACACCTTC.

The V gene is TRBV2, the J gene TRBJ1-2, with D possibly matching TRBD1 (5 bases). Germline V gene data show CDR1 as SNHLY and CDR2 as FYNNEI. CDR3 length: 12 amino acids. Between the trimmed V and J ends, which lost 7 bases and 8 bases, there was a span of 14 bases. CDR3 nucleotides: TGTGCCAGCAACGTCTGGGGGGAAGGCTACACCTTC. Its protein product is CASNVWGEGYTF.

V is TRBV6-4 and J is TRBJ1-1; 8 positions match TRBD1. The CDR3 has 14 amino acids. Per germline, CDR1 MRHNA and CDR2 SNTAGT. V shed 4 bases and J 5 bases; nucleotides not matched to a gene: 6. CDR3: CASSATGDRTEAFF. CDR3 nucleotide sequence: TGTGCCAGCAGTGCAACAGGGGACAGGACTGAAGCTTTCTTT.

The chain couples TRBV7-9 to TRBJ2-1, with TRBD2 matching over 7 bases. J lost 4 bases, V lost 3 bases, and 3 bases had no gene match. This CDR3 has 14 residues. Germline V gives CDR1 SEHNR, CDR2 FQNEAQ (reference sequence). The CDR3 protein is CASSFGGGYNEQFF. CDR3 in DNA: TGTGCCAGCAGCTTCGGCGGGGGATACAATGAGCAGTTCTTC.

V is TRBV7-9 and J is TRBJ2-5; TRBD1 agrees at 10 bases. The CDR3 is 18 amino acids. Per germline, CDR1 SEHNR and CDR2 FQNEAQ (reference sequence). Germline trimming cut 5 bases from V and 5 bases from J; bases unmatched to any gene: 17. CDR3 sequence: CASSVTGSRTGGRETQYF. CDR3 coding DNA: TGTGCCAGCAGCGTTACGGGGAGCCGGACAGGGGGTCGGGAGACCCAGTACTTC.

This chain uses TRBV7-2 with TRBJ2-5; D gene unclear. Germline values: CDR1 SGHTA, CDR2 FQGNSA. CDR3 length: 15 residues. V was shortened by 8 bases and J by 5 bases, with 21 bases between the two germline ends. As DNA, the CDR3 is TGTGCCAGCGTCCAAAGCCTGGCCCCATGGGAGACCCAGTACTTC. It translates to CASVQSLAPWETQYF.

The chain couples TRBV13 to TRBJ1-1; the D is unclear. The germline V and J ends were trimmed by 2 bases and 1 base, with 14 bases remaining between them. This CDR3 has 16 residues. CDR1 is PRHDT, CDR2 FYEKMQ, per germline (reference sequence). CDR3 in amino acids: CASSLKSWEPNTEAFF. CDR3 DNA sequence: TGTGCCAGCAGCTTAAAGTCTTGGGAACCGAACACTGAAGCTTTCTTT.

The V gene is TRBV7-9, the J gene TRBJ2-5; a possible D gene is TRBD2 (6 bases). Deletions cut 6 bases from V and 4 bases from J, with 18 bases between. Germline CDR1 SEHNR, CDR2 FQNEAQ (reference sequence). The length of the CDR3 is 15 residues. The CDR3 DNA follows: TGTGCCAGCAGTTCGGGTAGGGACGGGGGAGAGACCCAGTACTTC. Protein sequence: CASSSGRDGGETQYF.

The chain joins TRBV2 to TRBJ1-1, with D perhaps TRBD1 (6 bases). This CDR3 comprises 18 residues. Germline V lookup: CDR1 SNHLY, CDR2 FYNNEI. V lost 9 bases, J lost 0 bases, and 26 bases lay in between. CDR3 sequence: CARGPGMGGPNMNTEAFF. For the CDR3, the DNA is TGTGCCAGGGGCCCCGGGATGGGGGGCCCGAATATGAACACTGAAGCTTTCTTT.

Here the CDR3 DNA reads TGCAGCGTTGTATTGGAGACCACTGAAGCTTTCTTT. This gives the protein CSVVLETTEAFF. The chain combines TRBV29-1 with TRBJ1-1; D gene ambiguous. CDR1 and CDR2 (germline): SQVTM, ANQGSEA. The CDR3 is made up of 12 amino acids. V dropped 4 bases and J dropped 4 bases, with 10 bases sitting between them. The whole variable domain, filled in from reference TRBV29-1 and TRBJ1-1, reads SAVISQKPSRDICQRGTSLTIQCQVDSQVTMMFWYRQQPGQSLTLIATANQGSEATYESGFVIDKFPISRPNLTFSTLTVSNMSPEDSSIYLCSVVLETTEAFFGQGTRLTVV.

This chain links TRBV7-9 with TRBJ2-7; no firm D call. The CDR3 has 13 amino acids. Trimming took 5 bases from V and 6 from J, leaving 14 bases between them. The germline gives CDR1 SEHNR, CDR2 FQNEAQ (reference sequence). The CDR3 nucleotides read TGTGCCAGCAGCCCGGAAGGGTCCAGCGAGCAGTACTTC. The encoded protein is CASSPEGSSEQYF.

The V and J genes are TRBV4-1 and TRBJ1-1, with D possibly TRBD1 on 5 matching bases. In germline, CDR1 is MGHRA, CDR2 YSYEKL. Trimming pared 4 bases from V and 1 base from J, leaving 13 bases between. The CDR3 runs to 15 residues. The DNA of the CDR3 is TGCGCCAGCAGCCCGGGGGGGACGACGAACACTGAAGCTTTCTTT. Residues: CASSPGGTTNTEAFF.

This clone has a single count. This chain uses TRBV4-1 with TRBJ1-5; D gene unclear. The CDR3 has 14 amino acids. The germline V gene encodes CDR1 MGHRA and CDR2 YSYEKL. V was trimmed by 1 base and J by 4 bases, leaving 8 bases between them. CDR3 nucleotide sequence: TGCGCCAGCAGCCAAGCGGCAATTAATCAGCCCCAGCATTTT. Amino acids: CASSQAAINQPQHF.

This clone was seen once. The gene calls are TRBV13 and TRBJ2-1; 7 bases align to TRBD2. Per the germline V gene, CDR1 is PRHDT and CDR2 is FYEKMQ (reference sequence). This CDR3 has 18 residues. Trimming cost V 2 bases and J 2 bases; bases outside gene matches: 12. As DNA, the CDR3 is TGTGCCAGCAGCTTAACAGGAGGACTAGTGGGAACCTACAATGAGCAGTTCTTC. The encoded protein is CASSLTGGLVGTYNEQFF.

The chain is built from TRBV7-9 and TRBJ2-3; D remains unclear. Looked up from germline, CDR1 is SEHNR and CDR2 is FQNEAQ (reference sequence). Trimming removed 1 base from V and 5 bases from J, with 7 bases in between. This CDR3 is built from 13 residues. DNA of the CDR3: TGTGCCAGCAGCTTAGTCCTAGGAGATACGCAGTATTTT. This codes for CASSLVLGDTQYF. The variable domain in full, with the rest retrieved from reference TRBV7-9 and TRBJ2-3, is DTGVSQNPRHKITKRGQNVTFRCDPISEHNRLYWYRQTLGQGPEFLTYFQNEAQLEKSRLLSDRFSAERPKGSFSTLEIQRTEQGDSAMYLCASSLVLGDTQYFGPGTRLTVL.

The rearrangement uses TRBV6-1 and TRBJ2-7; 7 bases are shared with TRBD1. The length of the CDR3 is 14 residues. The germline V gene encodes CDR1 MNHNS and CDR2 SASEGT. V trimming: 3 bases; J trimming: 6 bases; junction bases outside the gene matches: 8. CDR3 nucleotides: TGTGCCAGCAGTGAGGGACAGCACCCTTTCGAGCAGTACGTC. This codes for CASSEGQHPFEQYV.

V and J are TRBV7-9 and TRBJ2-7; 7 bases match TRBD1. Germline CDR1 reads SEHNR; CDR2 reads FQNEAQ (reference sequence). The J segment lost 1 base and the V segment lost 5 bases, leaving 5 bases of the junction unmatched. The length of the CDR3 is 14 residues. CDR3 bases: TGTGCCAGCAGCCGGGACAGTCAATCCTACGAGCAGTACTTC. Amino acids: CASSRDSQSYEQYF.

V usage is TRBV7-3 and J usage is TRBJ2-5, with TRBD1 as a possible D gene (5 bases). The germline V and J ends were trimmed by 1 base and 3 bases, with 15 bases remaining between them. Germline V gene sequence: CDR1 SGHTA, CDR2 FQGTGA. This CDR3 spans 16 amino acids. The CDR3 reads CASSLSPRLGEETQYF. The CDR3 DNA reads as TGTGCCAGCAGCTTAAGCCCTAGGCTAGGGGAAGAGACCCAGTACTTC. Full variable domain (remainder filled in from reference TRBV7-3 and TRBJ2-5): GAGVSQTPSNKVTEKGKYVELRCDPISGHTALYWYRQSLGQGPEFLIYFQGTGAADDSGLPNDRFFAVRPEGSVSTLKIQRTERGDSAVYLCASSLSPRLGEETQYFGPGTRLLVL.

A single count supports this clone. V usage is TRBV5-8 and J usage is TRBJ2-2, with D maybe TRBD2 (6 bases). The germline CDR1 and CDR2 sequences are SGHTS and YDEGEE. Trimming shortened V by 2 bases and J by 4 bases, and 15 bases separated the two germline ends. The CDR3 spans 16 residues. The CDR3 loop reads CASSLFAGPSTGELFF. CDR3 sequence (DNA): TGTGCCAGCAGCTTATTTGCGGGGCCGAGCACCGGGGAGCTGTTTTTT.

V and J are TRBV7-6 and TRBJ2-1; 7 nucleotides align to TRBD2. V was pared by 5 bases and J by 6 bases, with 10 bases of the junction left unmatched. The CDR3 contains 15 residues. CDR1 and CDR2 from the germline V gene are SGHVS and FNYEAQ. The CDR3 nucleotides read TGTGCCAGCAGCCCCATAGCGGGCCGAACCAATGAGCAGTTCTTC. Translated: CASSPIAGRTNEQFF.

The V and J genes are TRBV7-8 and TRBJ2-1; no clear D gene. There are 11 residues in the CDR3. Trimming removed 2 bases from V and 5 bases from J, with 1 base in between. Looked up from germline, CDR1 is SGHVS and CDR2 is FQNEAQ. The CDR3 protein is CASSLNNEQFF. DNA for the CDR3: TGTGCCAGCAGCTTAAACAATGAGCAGTTCTTC.

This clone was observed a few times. CDR3 region: CASRLDRVGNTEAFF. In DNA, the CDR3 is TGTGCCAGCAGATTGGACAGGGTGGGAAACACTGAAGCTTTCTTT. V gene TRBV2 combines with J gene TRBJ1-1; 8 bases agree with TRBD1. The CDR3 length is 15 residues. Germline CDR1 reads SNHLY; CDR2 reads FYNNEI. V dropped 6 bases and J dropped 2; count of bases not matched to a gene: 8.

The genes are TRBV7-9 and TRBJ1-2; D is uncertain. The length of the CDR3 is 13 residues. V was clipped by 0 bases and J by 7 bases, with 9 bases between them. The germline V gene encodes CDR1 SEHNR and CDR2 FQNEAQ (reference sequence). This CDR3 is CASSLAPTVGYTF. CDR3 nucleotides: TGTGCCAGCAGCTTAGCGCCGACGGTTGGCTACACCTTC.

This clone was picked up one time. The CDR3 sequence is CASSEQRVKTQYF. CDR3 nucleotide sequence: TGTGCCAGCAGTGAACAGCGGGTGAAGACCCAGTACTTC. The J gene is TRBJ2-5, the V gene TRBV6-1, with a weak D call TRBD2 (6 bases). V shed 2 bases and J shed 6 bases, with 10 bases lying between them. CDR1 is MNHNS, CDR2 SASEGT, per germline. This CDR3 spans 13 amino acids.

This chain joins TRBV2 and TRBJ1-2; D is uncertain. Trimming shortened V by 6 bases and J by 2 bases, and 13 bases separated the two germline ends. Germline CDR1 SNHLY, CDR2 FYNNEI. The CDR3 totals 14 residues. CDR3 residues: CASRDSAANYGYTF. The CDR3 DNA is TGTGCCAGCAGGGACTCGGCGGCCAACTATGGCTACACCTTC.

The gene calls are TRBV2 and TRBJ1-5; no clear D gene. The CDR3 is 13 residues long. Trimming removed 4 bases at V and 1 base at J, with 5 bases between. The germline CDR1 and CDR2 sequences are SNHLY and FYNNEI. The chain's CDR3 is CASSVYSNQPQHF. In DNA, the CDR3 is TGTGCCAGCAGTGTTTACAGCAATCAGCCCCAGCATTTT.